The following is a TCR beta chain sequence with its context. Its cognate antigen is unknown. The data originate from a study of T-cell reconstitution after alpha-beta-depleted transplantation in children. Researchers prepared the TCRbeta library using unique molecular identifiers, the study reports. Via MiXCR, TCRdb re-called the PCR reads, giving one row per CDR3 protein. This table holds about 830,000 distinct CDR3 sequences, roughly 15% found once. General study findings and limits: Where some patients showed high TCRbeta diversity at day 60, it came from recipient T cells and thymic progenitors that had survived.

The CDR3 is 14 residues long. The V gene's germline CDR1 is LNHDA and CDR2 SQIVND (reference sequence). V dropped 6 bases and J dropped 2; count of bases not matched to a gene: 7. This receptor was obtained from a male patient between 10 and 17 years old who had a stem cell transplant for acute lymphoblastic leukemia, so the T cells may come from the graft donor. Here the sequenced sample was PBMCs, mostly from graft donor cells, taken 360 days after TCRalphabeta/CD19-depleted stem cell transplant. The chain employs TRBV19 and TRBJ2-7, with TRBD1 matching 7 bases. The CDR3 DNA follows: TGTGCCAGTAGCCGGGACAGAACCACCTACGAGCAGTACTTC. This codes for CASSRDRTTYEQYF.